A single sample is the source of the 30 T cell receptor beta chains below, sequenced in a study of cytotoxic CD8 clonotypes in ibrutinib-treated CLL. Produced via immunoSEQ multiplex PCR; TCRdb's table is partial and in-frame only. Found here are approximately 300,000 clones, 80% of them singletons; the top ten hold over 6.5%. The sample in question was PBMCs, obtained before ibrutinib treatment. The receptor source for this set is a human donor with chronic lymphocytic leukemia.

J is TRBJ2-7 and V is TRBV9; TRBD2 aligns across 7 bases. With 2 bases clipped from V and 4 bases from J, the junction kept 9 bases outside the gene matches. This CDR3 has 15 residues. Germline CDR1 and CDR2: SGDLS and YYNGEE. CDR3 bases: TGTGCCAGCAGCGTTGGACGGGAGGACCTATACGAGCAGTACTTC. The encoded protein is CASSVGREDLYEQYF.

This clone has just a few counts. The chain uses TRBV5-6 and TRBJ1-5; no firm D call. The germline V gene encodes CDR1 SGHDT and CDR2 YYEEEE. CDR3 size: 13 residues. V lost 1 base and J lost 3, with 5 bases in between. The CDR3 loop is CASSLRVNQPQHF. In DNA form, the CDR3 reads TGTGCCAGCAGCTTGAGGGTCAATCAGCCCCAGCATTTT.

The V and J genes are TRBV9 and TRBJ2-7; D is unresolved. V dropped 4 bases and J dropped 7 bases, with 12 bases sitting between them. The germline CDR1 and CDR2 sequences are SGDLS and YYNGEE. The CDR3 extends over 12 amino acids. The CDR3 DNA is TGTGCCAGCAGCCCCGGGTCCTCTGAGCAGTACTTC. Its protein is CASSPGSSEQYF.

The CDR3: CASSIGSRNTGELFF. CDR3 DNA: TGTGCCAGTAGTATAGGAAGCAGGAACACCGGGGAGCTGTTTTTT. The gene calls are TRBV19 and TRBJ2-2; D gene ambiguous. The germline V gene encodes CDR1 LNHDA and CDR2 SQIVND (reference sequence). This CDR3 is 15 amino acids long. With 1 base removed from V and 1 base from J, the gap between germline ends came to 7 bases.

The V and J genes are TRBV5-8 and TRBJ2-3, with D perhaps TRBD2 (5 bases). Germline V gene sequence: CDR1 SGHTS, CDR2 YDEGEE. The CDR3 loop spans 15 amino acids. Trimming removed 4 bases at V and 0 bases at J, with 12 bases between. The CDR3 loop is CASSLSGTSTDTQYF. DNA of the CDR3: TGTGCCAGCAGCCTCAGCGGAACTAGCACAGATACGCAGTATTTT.

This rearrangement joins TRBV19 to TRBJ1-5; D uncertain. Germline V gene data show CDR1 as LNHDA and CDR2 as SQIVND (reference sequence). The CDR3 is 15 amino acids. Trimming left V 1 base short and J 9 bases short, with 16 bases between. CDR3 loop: CASSIVAGDKGPQHF. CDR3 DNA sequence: TGTGCCAGTAGTATAGTAGCTGGGGATAAGGGGCCCCAGCATTTT.

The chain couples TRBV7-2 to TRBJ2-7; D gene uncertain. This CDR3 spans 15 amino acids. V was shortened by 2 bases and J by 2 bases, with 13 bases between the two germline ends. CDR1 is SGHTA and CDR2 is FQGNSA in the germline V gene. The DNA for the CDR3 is TGTGCCAGCAGCTTAAAGGTGACGCTTACCTACGAGCAGTACTTC. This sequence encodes CASSLKVTLTYEQYF. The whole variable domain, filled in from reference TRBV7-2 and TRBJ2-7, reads GAGVSQSPSNKVTEKGKDVELRCDPISGHTALYWYRQSLGQGLEFLIYFQGNSAPDKSGLPSDRFSAERTGGSVSTLTIQRTQQEDSAVYLCASSLKVTLTYEQYFGPGTRLTVT.

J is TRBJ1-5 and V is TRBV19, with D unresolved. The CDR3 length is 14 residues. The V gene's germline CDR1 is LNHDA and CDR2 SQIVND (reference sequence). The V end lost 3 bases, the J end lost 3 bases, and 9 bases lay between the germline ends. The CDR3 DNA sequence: TGTGCCAGTAGTATCCTGGTGGACAATCAGCCCCAGCATTTT. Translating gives CASSILVDNQPQHF. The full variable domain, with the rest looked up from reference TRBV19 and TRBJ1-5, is DGGITQSPKYLFRKEGQNVTLSCEQNLNHDAMYWYRQDPGQGLRLIYYSQIVNDFQKGDIAEGYSVSREKKESFPLTVTSAQKNPTAFYLCASSILVDNQPQHFGDGTRLSIL.

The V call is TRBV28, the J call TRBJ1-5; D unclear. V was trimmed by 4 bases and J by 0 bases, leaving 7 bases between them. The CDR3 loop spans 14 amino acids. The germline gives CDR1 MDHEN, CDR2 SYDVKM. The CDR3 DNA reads TGTGCCAGCAGTTCGCAGGATAGCAATCAGCCCCAGCATTTT. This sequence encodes CASSSQDSNQPQHF.

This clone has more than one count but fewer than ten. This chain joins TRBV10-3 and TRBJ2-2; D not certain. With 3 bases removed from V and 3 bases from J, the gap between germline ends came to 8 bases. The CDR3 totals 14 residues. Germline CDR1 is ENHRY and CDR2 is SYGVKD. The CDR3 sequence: CAISDRQDTGELFF. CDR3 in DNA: TGTGCCATCAGTGATCGACAAGACACCGGGGAGCTGTTTTTT.

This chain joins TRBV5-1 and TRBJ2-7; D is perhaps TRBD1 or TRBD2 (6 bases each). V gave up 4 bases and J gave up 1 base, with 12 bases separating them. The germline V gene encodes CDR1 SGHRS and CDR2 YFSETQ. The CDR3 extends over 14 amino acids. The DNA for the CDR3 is TGCGCCAGCAGCGCGGCGGGGACATCCTACGAGCAGTACTTC. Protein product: CASSAAGTSYEQYF.

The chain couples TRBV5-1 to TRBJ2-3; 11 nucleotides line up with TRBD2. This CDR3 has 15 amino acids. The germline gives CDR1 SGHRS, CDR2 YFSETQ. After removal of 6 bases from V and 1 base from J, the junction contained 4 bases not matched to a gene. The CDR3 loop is CASNQLAGGTDTQYF. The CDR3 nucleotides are TGCGCCAGCAACCAACTAGCGGGAGGCACAGATACGCAGTATTTT.

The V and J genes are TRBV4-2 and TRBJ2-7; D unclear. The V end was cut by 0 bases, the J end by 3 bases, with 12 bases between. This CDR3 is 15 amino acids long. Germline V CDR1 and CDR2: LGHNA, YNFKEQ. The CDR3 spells CASSQEVGRFYEQYF. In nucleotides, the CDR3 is TGTGCCAGCAGCCAAGAAGTGGGTAGATTCTACGAGCAGTACTTC.

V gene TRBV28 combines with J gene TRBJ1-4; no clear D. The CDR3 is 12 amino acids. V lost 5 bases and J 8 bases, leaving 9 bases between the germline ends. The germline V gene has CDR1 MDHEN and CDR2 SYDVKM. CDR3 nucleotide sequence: TGTGCCAGCAGTGACGACAAGGAAAAACTGTTTTTT. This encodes CASSDDKEKLFF.

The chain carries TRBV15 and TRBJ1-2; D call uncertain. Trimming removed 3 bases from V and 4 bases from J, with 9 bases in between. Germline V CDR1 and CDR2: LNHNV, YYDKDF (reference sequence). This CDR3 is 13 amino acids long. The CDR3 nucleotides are TGTGCCACCAGCAGTATCAGTGGCTATGGCTACACCTTC. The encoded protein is CATSSISGYGYTF.

Written as DNA, the CDR3 is TGTGCCAGCAGCCAAGGCCGGAGGGCAGGGGAGCAGTACTTC. Its translation: CASSQGRRAGEQYF. The V call is TRBV4-2, the J call TRBJ2-7; a possible D gene is TRBD2 (6 bases). From germline, CDR1 is LGHNA and CDR2 YNFKEQ. The CDR3 has 14 residues. With 1 base removed from V and 7 bases from J, the gap between germline ends came to 14 bases.

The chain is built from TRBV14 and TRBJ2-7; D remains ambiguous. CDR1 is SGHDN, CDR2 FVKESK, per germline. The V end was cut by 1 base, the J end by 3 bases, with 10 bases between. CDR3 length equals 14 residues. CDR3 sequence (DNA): TGTGCCAGCAGCCAAGTTACAGCCAACTACGAGCAGTACTTC. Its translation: CASSQVTANYEQYF.

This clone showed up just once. CDR3 loop: CASSFSGRVYEQYF. The CDR3 region has the DNA TGTGCCAGCAGCTTTAGCGGGAGAGTCTACGAGCAGTACTTC. The chain is built from TRBV5-4 and TRBJ2-7; 9 nucleotides align to TRBD2. The CDR3 contains 14 residues. V was pared by 2 bases and J by 3 bases, with 3 bases of the junction left unmatched. Germline values: CDR1 SGHNT, CDR2 YYREEE (reference sequence).

The CDR3 here is CASSPTGGGNQPQHF. The CDR3, as DNA: TGTGCCAGCAGCCCGACAGGGGGCGGCAATCAGCCCCAGCATTTT. The chain uses TRBV28 and TRBJ1-5; the match to TRBD1 covers 10 bases. CDR3 size: 15 residues. Looked up from germline, CDR1 is MDHEN and CDR2 is SYDVKM. The V segment lost 6 bases and the J segment 2 bases; nucleotides outside the gene matches: 4.

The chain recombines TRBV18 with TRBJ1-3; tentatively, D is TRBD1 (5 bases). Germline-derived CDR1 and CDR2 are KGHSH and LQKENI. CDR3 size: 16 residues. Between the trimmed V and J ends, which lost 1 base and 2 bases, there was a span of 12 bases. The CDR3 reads CASSPLQGQAGNTIYF. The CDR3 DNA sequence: TGTGCCAGCTCACCACTTCAGGGTCAAGCTGGAAACACCATATATTTT.

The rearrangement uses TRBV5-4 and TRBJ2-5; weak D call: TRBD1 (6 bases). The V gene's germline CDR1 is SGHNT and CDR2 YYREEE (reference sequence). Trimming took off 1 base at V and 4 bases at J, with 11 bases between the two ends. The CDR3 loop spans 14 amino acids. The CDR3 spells CASSLFRGGETQYF. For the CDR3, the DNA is TGTGCCAGCAGCTTGTTCAGGGGTGGAGAGACCCAGTACTTC.

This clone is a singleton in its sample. CDR3 nucleotides: TGTGCCAGCAGTCGTCAGGCTCAAAGTGGCTACACCTTC. Amino acid sequence: CASSRQAQSGYTF. The chain couples TRBV11-2 to TRBJ1-2; D uncertain. With 6 bases removed from V and 7 bases from J, the gap between germline ends came to 15 bases. This CDR3 is built from 13 residues. CDR1 is SGHAT, CDR2 FQNNGV, per germline.

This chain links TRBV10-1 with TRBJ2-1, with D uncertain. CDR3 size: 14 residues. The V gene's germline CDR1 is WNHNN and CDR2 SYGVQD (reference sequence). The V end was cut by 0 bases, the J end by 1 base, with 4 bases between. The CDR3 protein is CASSESGSYNEQFF. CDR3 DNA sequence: TGCGCCAGCAGTGAGTCTGGTTCCTACAATGAGCAGTTCTTC.

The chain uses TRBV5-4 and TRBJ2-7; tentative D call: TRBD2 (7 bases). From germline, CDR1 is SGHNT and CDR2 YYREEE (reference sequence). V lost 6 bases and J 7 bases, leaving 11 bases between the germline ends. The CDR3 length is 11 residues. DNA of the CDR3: TGTGCCAGCACCAAGGGGGGGGAGCAGTACTTC. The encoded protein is CASTKGGEQYF.

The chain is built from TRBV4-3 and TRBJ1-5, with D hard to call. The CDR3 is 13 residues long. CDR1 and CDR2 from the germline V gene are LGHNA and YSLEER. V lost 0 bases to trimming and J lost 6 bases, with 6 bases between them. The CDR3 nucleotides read TGCGCCAGCAGCCAAGATGGGGTTCAGCCCCAGCATTTT. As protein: CASSQDGVQPQHF.

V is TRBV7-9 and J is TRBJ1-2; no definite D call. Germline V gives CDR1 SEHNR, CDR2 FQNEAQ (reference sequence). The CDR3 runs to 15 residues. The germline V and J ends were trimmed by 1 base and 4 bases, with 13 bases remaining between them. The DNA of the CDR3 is TGTGCCAGCAGCTTAGTGGGGTGGGATTCCTATGGCTACACCTTC. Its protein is CASSLVGWDSYGYTF.

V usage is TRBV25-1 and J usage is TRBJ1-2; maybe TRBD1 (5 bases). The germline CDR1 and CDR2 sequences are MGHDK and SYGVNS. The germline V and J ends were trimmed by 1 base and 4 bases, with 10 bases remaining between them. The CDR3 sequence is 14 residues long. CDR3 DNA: TGTGCCAGCAGTGAATCGGGGGGAGTCTATGGCTACACCTTC. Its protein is CASSESGGVYGYTF.

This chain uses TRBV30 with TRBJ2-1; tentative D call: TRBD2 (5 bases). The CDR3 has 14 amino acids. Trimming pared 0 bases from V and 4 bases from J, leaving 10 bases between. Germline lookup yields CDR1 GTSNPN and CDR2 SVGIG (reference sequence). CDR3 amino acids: CAWSVSTTYNEQFF. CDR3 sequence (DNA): TGTGCCTGGAGTGTGTCGACTACTTACAATGAGCAGTTCTTC.

The CDR3 loop reads CASSRFRGQDYEQYF. CDR3 nucleotides: TGCGCCAGCTCCCGGTTCCGGGGGCAGGACTACGAGCAGTACTTC. V is TRBV5-1 and J is TRBJ2-7; D possibly uses TRBD1 or TRBD2 (6 bases each). Deletions cut 7 bases from V and 3 bases from J, with 20 bases between. CDR1 is SGHRS, CDR2 YFSETQ, per germline. This CDR3 region has 15 residues. The variable domain in full, completed from reference TRBV5-1 and TRBJ2-7, reads KAGVTQTPRYLIKTRGQQVTLSCSPISGHRSVSWYQQTPGQGLQFLFEYFSETQRNKGNFPGRFSGRQFSNSRSEMNVSTLELGDSALYLCASSRFRGQDYEQYFGPGTRLTVT.

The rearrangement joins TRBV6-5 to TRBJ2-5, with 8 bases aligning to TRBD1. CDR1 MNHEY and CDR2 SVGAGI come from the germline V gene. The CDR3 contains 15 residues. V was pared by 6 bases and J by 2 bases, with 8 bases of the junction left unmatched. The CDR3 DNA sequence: TGTGCCAGCAGGCCCGGGACAGGTGAACAAGAGACCCAGTACTTC. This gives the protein CASRPGTGEQETQYF.